This entry lists 28 T cell receptor beta chains sequenced from one sample in a study of blood T cells in healthy people across ages. Sample-barcoded 5' priming and a J-beta primer mix drove a second PCR of roughly 6 to 12 cycles. MiXCR, run by TCRdb on the 5' RACE reads, gives a single entry per CDR3 protein. The data hold 800,000 to 1,000,000 distinct CDR3 sequences, with roughly 50% observed a single time. Sequencing used blood. The source is a man aged 25 to 45 in good health.

The chain has TRBV7-9 and TRBJ1-2; D gene unclear. Per germline, CDR1 SEHNR and CDR2 FQNEAQ (reference sequence). Trimming removed 5 bases at V and 4 bases at J, with 14 bases between. The CDR3 is made up of 14 amino acids. CDR3 sequence reads: CASSPRPAGYGYTF. The CDR3 nucleotides read TGTGCCAGCAGCCCCCGACCGGCAGGCTATGGCTACACCTTC.

The chain carries TRBV7-2 and TRBJ1-2; 8 bases align to TRBD1. V was clipped by 4 bases and J by 8 bases; unmatched bases: 6. CDR1 and CDR2 (germline): SGHTA, FQGNSA. This CDR3 is built from 13 residues. The CDR3 is CASSWQGARGYTF. CDR3 in DNA: TGTGCCAGCAGCTGGCAGGGGGCGCGAGGCTACACCTTC.

This clonotype was found a few times. The chain links TRBV5-1 to TRBJ2-5, with D possibly being TRBD1 or TRBD2 (5 bases each). V was shortened by 3 bases and J by 5 bases, with 14 bases between the two germline ends. This CDR3 region has 14 residues. Per germline, CDR1 SGHRS and CDR2 YFSETQ. This CDR3 reads CASSSDRDRETQYF. The CDR3 nucleotides read TGCGCCAGCAGCTCCGACCGGGACCGGGAGACCCAGTACTTC.

The CDR3 loop reads CASSPVAGLVSYEQYF. The CDR3 DNA reads TGTGCCAGCTCACCAGTTGCGGGACTGGTCTCCTACGAGCAGTACTTC. This chain joins TRBV18 and TRBJ2-7; perhaps TRBD2 as D (6 bases). Germline V gene sequence: CDR1 KGHSH, CDR2 LQKENI. The V end lost 2 bases, the J end lost 0 bases, and 14 bases lay between the germline ends. CDR3 size: 16 residues.

This clonotype was counted a few times. V and J are TRBV7-2 and TRBJ2-5; D possibly corresponds to TRBD2 (6 bases). There are 13 residues in the CDR3. CDR1 and CDR2 (germline): SGHTA, FQGNSA. With 5 bases removed from V and 12 bases from J, the gap between germline ends came to 19 bases. CDR3 nucleotide sequence: TGTGCCAGCAGCGTCAGTCGGGGGAGTGGGAAGTACTTC. This encodes CASSVSRGSGKYF.

The CDR3 is CASSLGLPNTEAFF. In DNA form, the CDR3 reads TGTGCCAGCAGCTTAGGACTGCCGAACACTGAAGCTTTCTTT. V and J are TRBV7-2 and TRBJ1-1; D ambiguous. This CDR3 is built from 14 residues. CDR1 is SGHTA, CDR2 FQGNSA, per germline. The ends were cut back, 1 base at V and 1 base at J, with 7 bases in the middle.

This clonotype has just a few counts. Here the CDR3 DNA reads TGCGCCAGCAGCGAGTTAGCGGGGGTTACAGATACGCAGTATTTT. This sequence encodes CASSELAGVTDTQYF. The rearrangement joins TRBV5-1 to TRBJ2-3; 9 bases are a match to TRBD2. The CDR3 is 15 amino acids. Unmatched junction bases numbered 6, after V lost 4 bases and J lost 3 bases. The germline V gene encodes CDR1 SGHRS and CDR2 YFSETQ.

V is TRBV27 and J is TRBJ2-7; 8 nucleotides align to TRBD1. This CDR3 spans 14 amino acids. Looked up from germline, CDR1 is MNHEY and CDR2 is SMNVEV (reference sequence). The V and J ends lost 2 bases and 7 bases, in that order; junction bases with no gene match: 7. The CDR3 bases are TGTGCCAGCAGTTTAAGGCGGACAGGGTTTGAGCAGTACTTC. Translated: CASSLRRTGFEQYF.

This clonotype was picked up one time. The chain couples TRBV28 to TRBJ2-7; D is possibly TRBD2 (5 bases). The CDR3 covers 13 residues. Germline V gives CDR1 MDHEN, CDR2 SYDVKM. Trimming removed 8 bases from V and 3 bases from J, with 14 bases in between. Here the CDR3 DNA reads TGTGCCAGCCAACTGTTAGCGAACTACGAGCAGTACTTC. This gives the protein CASQLLANYEQYF.

Only a few counts were recorded for this clonotype. V usage is TRBV4-3 and J usage is TRBJ2-1; possibly TRBD2 for D (7 bases). This CDR3 has 17 residues. Per germline, CDR1 LGHNA and CDR2 YSLEER. V lost 0 bases and J 7 bases, leaving 19 bases between the germline ends. CDR3 protein: CASSQDRGGPTRNEQFF. The CDR3, as DNA: TGCGCCAGCAGCCAAGATCGCGGGGGCCCTACCCGTAATGAGCAGTTCTTC.

The V and J genes are TRBV3-1 and TRBJ1-1, with D unclear. This CDR3 contains 12 residues. V was trimmed by 3 bases and J by 2 bases, leaving 4 bases between them. The germline V gene has CDR1 LGHDT and CDR2 YNNKEL (reference sequence). DNA for the CDR3: TGTGCCAGCAGCCAGCCCAACACTGAAGCTTTCTTT. This translates into CASSQPNTEAFF. Combining the CDR3 with reference TRBV3-1 and TRBJ1-1 gives the whole variable domain DTAVSQTPKYLVTQMGNDKSIKCEQNLGHDTMYWYKQDSKKFLKIMFSYNNKELIINETVPNRFSPKSPDKAHLNLHINSLELGDSAVYFCASSQPNTEAFFGQGTRLTVV.

The chain employs TRBV25-1 and TRBJ2-7; D is possibly TRBD1 (6 bases). Trimming shortened V by 9 bases and J by 0 bases, and 15 bases separated the two germline ends. The CDR3 is made up of 14 amino acids. In germline, CDR1 is MGHDK, CDR2 SYGVNS. CDR3 residues: CARAGERSSYEQYF. The CDR3 nucleotides read TGTGCCAGGGCAGGGGAAAGGAGCTCCTACGAGCAGTACTTC.

The genes are TRBV7-9 and TRBJ2-7; maybe TRBD1 (5 bases). V lost 0 bases and J 4 bases, leaving 10 bases between the germline ends. Per germline, CDR1 SEHNR and CDR2 FQNEAQ (reference sequence). The CDR3 has 14 residues. CDR3 protein: CASSLARVVYEQYF. The CDR3 DNA reads as TGTGCCAGCAGCTTAGCCAGGGTTGTTTACGAGCAGTACTTC.

This chain connects TRBV20-1 to TRBJ2-3, with TRBD2 matching 11 bases. CDR3 length: 15 amino acids. V was pared by 8 bases and J by 2 bases, with 9 bases of the junction left unmatched. From germline, CDR1 is DFQATT and CDR2 SNEGSKA (reference sequence). CDR3 in DNA: TGCAGTACTCCAAGACTAGCGGGAAACACAGATACGCAGTATTTT. Translating it yields CSTPRLAGNTDTQYF.

The genes are TRBV20-1 and TRBJ2-1; a weak D match, TRBD2 (6 bases). CDR3 length equals 13 residues. Germline V gene lookup returns CDR1 DFQATT and CDR2 SNEGSKA (reference sequence). Trimming pared 3 bases from V and 4 bases from J, leaving 10 bases between. DNA for the CDR3: TGCAGTGCTAGCGGGGGTTTGTACAATGAGCAGTTCTTC. It codes for CSASGGLYNEQFF.

Only a few counts were recorded for this clonotype. The rearrangement links TRBV15 to TRBJ2-1; D uncertain. Germline V gene data show CDR1 as LNHNV and CDR2 as YYDKDF (reference sequence). The CDR3 contains 16 residues. With 0 bases removed from V and 2 bases from J, the gap between germline ends came to 11 bases. CDR3 sequence: CATSREVAGTYNEQFF. The CDR3, as DNA: TGTGCCACCAGCAGAGAGGTAGCCGGAACCTACAATGAGCAGTTCTTC. Full variable domain (missing parts from reference TRBV15 and TRBJ2-1): DAMVIQNPRYQVTQFGKPVTLSCSQTLNHNVMYWYQQKSSQAPKLLFHYYDKDFNNEADTPDNFQSRRPNTSFCFLDIRSPGLGDTAMYLCATSREVAGTYNEQFFGPGTRLTVL.

The gene calls are TRBV7-2 and TRBJ2-2; D is uncertain. Trimming stripped 5 bases from V and 2 bases from J, with 12 bases between. This CDR3 is built from 15 residues. CDR1 is SGHTA and CDR2 is FQGNSA in the germline V gene. The CDR3 is CASSRTAVNTGELFF. DNA of the CDR3: TGTGCCAGCAGCCGTACCGCGGTTAACACCGGGGAGCTGTTTTTT.

This clonotype has just one count. The gene calls are TRBV20-1 and TRBJ1-6; maybe TRBD1 (5 bases). The germline V gene encodes CDR1 DFQATT and CDR2 SNEGSKA (reference sequence). The CDR3 is made up of 15 amino acids. The germline V and J ends were trimmed by 1 base and 8 bases, with 15 bases remaining between them. The CDR3: CSARVPGREHSPLHF. The DNA of the CDR3 is TGCAGTGCTAGAGTTCCGGGGCGAGAGCATTCACCCCTCCACTTT.

This clonotype has more than one count but fewer than ten. The V call is TRBV15, the J call TRBJ1-2; a weak D match, TRBD1 (5 bases). The CDR3 extends over 14 amino acids. The V and J ends lost 5 bases and 4 bases respectively, with 14 bases between them. Germline values: CDR1 LNHNV, CDR2 YYDKDF (reference sequence). DNA of the CDR3: TGTGCCACCAGCCCCGGGGCGACTGGCTATGGCTACACCTTC. This gives the protein CATSPGATGYGYTF.

The sample holds a few counts of this clonotype. The chain has TRBV29-1 and TRBJ1-2, with D perhaps TRBD1 (5 bases). The V gene lost 3 bases and the J gene lost 2 bases, with 22 bases spanning the gap. The germline gives CDR1 SQVTM, CDR2 ANQGSEA. This CDR3 spans 17 amino acids. CDR3 DNA: TGCAGCGTTGAGCCCGGGGCCCAGACCCAGGCCAACTATGGCTACACCTTC. Translated: CSVEPGAQTQANYGYTF.

V gene TRBV7-2 combines with J gene TRBJ2-1; 7 bases are shared with TRBD2. CDR3 length: 15 residues. CDR1 is SGHTA and CDR2 is FQGNSA in the germline V gene. V trimming: 1 base; J trimming: 7 bases; junction bases outside the gene matches: 7. CDR3: CASSLVSLGGNEQFF. The CDR3 nucleotides are TGTGCCAGCAGCTTAGTATCTCTGGGGGGGAATGAGCAGTTCTTC.

The genes are TRBV11-1 and TRBJ2-4; 10 positions agree with TRBD1. The J call may be wrong; the DNA end is better matched by TRBJ2-7. Per the germline V gene, CDR1 is SGHAT and CDR2 is FQDESV (reference sequence). This CDR3 comprises 15 residues. CDR3 loop: CASSSGTGEWGEQYF. As DNA, the CDR3 is TGTGCCAGCAGCTCTGGGACAGGGGAGTGGGGCGAGCAGTACTTC.

The rearrangement joins TRBV4-2 to TRBJ1-4; tentative D call: TRBD1 (6 bases). CDR1 and CDR2 from the germline V gene are LGHNA and YNFKEQ. The CDR3 runs 16 residues. Trimming took off 1 base at V and 2 bases at J, with 11 bases between the two ends. CDR3 nucleotides: TGTGCCAGCAGCCAAGGAGGACAGAGGACTAATGAAAAACTGTTTTTT. As protein: CASSQGGQRTNEKLFF.

This sequence joins TRBV20-1 and TRBJ2-7, with 9 bases that match TRBD1. Germline V gene sequence: CDR1 DFQATT, CDR2 SNEGSKA (reference sequence). CDR3 length: 15 residues. Unmatched junction bases numbered 11, after V lost 1 base and J lost 7 bases. The CDR3 nucleotides are TGCAGTGCTAGAGGGGACACCGGGACAGGGAGAGAGCAGTACTTC. This gives the protein CSARGDTGTGREQYF.

This clonotype was detected a few times. The chain recombines TRBV29-1 with TRBJ2-1; D unresolved. Germline V gene sequence: CDR1 SQVTM, CDR2 ANQGSEA. The CDR3 has 12 amino acids. The V and J ends lost 5 bases and 6 bases respectively, with 11 bases between them. The CDR3 sequence is CSVRQETNEQFF. The CDR3 coding sequence is TGCAGCGTTCGCCAGGAGACCAATGAGCAGTTCTTC.

The J gene is TRBJ1-4, the V gene TRBV4-1; D gene uncertain. Trimming removed 2 bases from V and 4 bases from J, with 8 bases in between. CDR1 MGHRA and CDR2 YSYEKL come from the germline V gene. The CDR3 is made up of 14 amino acids. CDR3 sequence reads: CASSQHSHNEKLFF. CDR3 DNA sequence: TGCGCCAGCAGCCAACACAGTCATAATGAAAAACTGTTTTTT.

This clonotype was observed a few times. The chain has TRBV6-2 or TRBV6-3 and TRBJ2-5; TRBD2 agrees at 13 bases. The end of the DNA is better explained by TRBJ2-7, so the J call may be wrong. CDR3 size: 17 residues. Germline CDR1 MNHEY, CDR2 SVGEGT. The CDR3 region has the DNA TGTGCCAGCAGCCCCGGGACTAGCGGGAACGATCGTTACGAGCAGTACTTC. Amino acid sequence: CASSPGTSGNDRYEQYF.

This clonotype was seen just once. V gene TRBV12-3 or TRBV12-4 combines with J gene TRBJ2-3, with 7 bases matching TRBD1. With V trimmed by 5 bases and J by 4 bases, 9 bases remained unmatched. The CDR3 is 15 residues long. As DNA, the CDR3 is TGTGCCAGCAGTCCTGGGACAGTGAGAGCAGATACGCAGTATTTT. Amino acids: CASSPGTVRADTQYF.